Sequencing of this TCR beta chain was carried out in a study of cytomegalovirus exposure and HLA in healthy donors. Overall study results and limits: Common viral pathogens were later found to be apparently linked to several of the most significant clusters. Analysis performed later showed TCR beta chains linked to HLA being more clonally expanded than equally common others. Later findings reportedly placed an Asian-associated ancestry cluster below the approximately 630-donor mean for N-insertions. Reported results showed that the classifier diagnosed cytomegalovirus status with high specificity and sensitivity.

PCR involved 60 Vbeta and 13 Jbeta primers. Profiled with immunoSEQ multiplex PCR; TCRdb holds only in-frame clones, not every one. The data contain about 180,000 clones, about four fifths of them singletons. J gave up 4 bases and V 3 bases, and 2 bases lay outside the gene matches. CDR1 MNHNS and CDR2 SASEGT come from the germline V gene. The CDR3 covers 13 residues. Concerning this clone: Its antigen is unknown.

This chain joins TRBV6-1 and TRBJ2-7; 8 nucleotides align to TRBD1. The sequence was obtained from a middle-aged man in good health and CMV-seronegative. Input material: PBMCs. The CDR3 region is CASSDGDRYEQYF. CDR3 nucleotide sequence: TGTGCCAGCAGTGATGGGGACAGGTACGAGCAGTACTTC.